These 30 T cell receptor beta chains originate from one sample sequenced in a study of T cells in Graves' hyperthyroidism and ophthalmopathy. What was amplified from RNA transcripts were TCR beta CDR3 regions. The HTBI set primed first-round TCR CDR3 RT-PCR. In TCRdb, the multiplex PCR reads were re-called with MiXCR into one record per CDR3 protein. Of around 800,000 distinct CDR3 sequences in the sample, roughly 37% were seen once. Sequencing was performed on blood. The receptors shown here come from a man between 18 and 35 years old with Graves' hyperthyroidism.

This clonotype was observed many times. The rearrangement joins TRBV25-1 to TRBJ2-7; D not resolved. In germline, CDR1 is MGHDK, CDR2 SYGVNS. CDR3 length: 14 residues. V was pared by 4 bases and J by 2 bases, with 12 bases between. Written as DNA, the CDR3 is TGTGCCAGCAGTGGAGCAGAGAGAACCTACGAGCAGTACTTC. Translation: CASSGAERTYEQYF.

This clonotype was found many times. The J gene is TRBJ2-6, the V gene TRBV19; 7 nucleotides match TRBD1. Trimming at V came to 3 bases and at J to 5 bases, leaving 4 bases not matched to a gene. The CDR3 loop spans 15 amino acids. Germline V gene sequence: CDR1 LNHDA, CDR2 SQIVND (reference sequence). The CDR3 region is CASSILTGRANVLTF. The CDR3 region has the DNA TGTGCCAGTAGTATCTTGACAGGGCGGGCCAACGTCCTGACTTTC.

The DNA of the CDR3 is TGTGCCAGCAGCCCCGGGACAGGGAGAGTCGAGCAGTACTTC. This encodes CASSPGTGRVEQYF. The V gene is TRBV14, the J gene TRBJ2-7; 9 nucleotides line up with TRBD1. V shed 4 bases, J shed 6 bases, and the junction held 7 bases outside the gene matches. The CDR3 consists of 14 residues. The V gene's germline CDR1 is SGHDN and CDR2 FVKESK.

The gene calls are TRBV9 and TRBJ1-1; D is perhaps TRBD1 (5 bases). Germline V gives CDR1 SGDLS, CDR2 YYNGEE. Between the trimmed V and J ends, which lost 4 bases and 5 bases, there was a span of 18 bases. This CDR3 spans 15 amino acids. The CDR3 reads CASSPRTPWGTEAFF. CDR3 bases: TGTGCCAGCAGCCCACGGACTCCCTGGGGGACTGAAGCTTTCTTT.

This clonotype was observed a few times. The V gene is TRBV7-2, the J gene TRBJ2-2; D call uncertain. Germline CDR1 reads SGHTA; CDR2 reads FQGNSA. The length of the CDR3 is 14 residues. Trimming removed 6 bases from V and 5 bases from J, with 13 bases in between. The CDR3 DNA is TGTGCCAGCAGTTCGATGGGGTTTACCGGGGAGCTGTTTTTT. It specifies CASSSMGFTGELFF.

The J gene is TRBJ1-4, the V gene TRBV6-1, with unresolved D. Trimming pared 1 base from V and 6 bases from J, leaving 18 bases between. The germline CDR1 and CDR2 sequences are MNHNS and SASEGT. The CDR3 runs 17 residues. In nucleotides, the CDR3 is TGTGCCAGCAGTGAAGGGCTCGGGTGGGCCCGAGATGAAAAACTGTTTTTT. This encodes CASSEGLGWARDEKLFF.

Concerning this clonotype: Its ends do not fully match the called genes, so a read error is possible. The chain recombines TRBV5-1 with TRBJ2-2; D unresolved. The CDR3 contains 14 residues. Germline V gene sequence: CDR1 SGHRS, CDR2 YFSETQ. The CDR3 here is CASSSPPYTGELFF. As DNA, the CDR3 is TGTGCCAGCAGCAGCCCACCGTACACCGGGGAGCTGTTTTTT.

V and J are TRBV7-8 and TRBJ1-4; possibly TRBD1 for D (5 bases). There are 15 residues in the CDR3. Trimming left V 3 bases short and J 8 bases short, with 16 bases between. The germline CDR1 and CDR2 sequences are SGHVS and FQNEAQ. The CDR3 DNA sequence: TGTGCCAGCAGCTTCGGAGCAGGGACCGGGGAAAAACTGTTTTTT. Encoded protein: CASSFGAGTGEKLFF. Supplemented by reference TRBV7-8 and TRBJ1-4, the full variable domain reads GAGVSQSPRYKVAKRGQDVALRCDPISGHVSLFWYQQALGQGPEFLTYFQNEAQLDKSGLPSDRFFAERPEGSVSTLKIQRTQQEDSAVYLCASSFGAGTGEKLFFGSGTQLSVL.

In regard to this clonotype: A single base separates this from a much larger clone, so it may be a read error. The rearrangement uses TRBV9 and TRBJ1-2; possibly TRBD1 for D (6 bases). Germline V lookup: CDR1 SGDLS, CDR2 YYNGEE. CDR3 length: 12 amino acids. The CDR3: CASFGTLYGYAF. DNA of the CDR3: TGTGCCAGCTTCGGGACACTCTATGGCTACGCCTTC.

This clonotype has just a few counts. The V and J genes are TRBV5-8 and TRBJ1-1; D is unclear. The V gene's germline CDR1 is SGHTS and CDR2 YDEGEE. The CDR3 runs 15 residues. Trimming left V 4 bases short and J 1 base short, with 14 bases between. DNA of the CDR3: TGTGCCAGCAGCACCCTCCGTTACACGAACACTGAAGCTTTCTTT. Translating gives CASSTLRYTNTEAFF.

The chain combines TRBV20-1 with TRBJ2-7; tentatively, D is TRBD1 or TRBD2 (6 bases each). Germline V CDR1 and CDR2: DFQATT, SNEGSKA (reference sequence). V lost 5 bases and J 5 bases, leaving 25 bases between the germline ends. The CDR3 has 16 residues. CDR3 in DNA: TGCAGTGCTGCAGCTAAGGGGGGACTCTCACGGGACGAGCAGTACTTC. It is translated as CSAAAKGGLSRDEQYF.

This clonotype was counted at least ten times. The chain combines TRBV15 with TRBJ1-1; D call uncertain. Germline CDR1 LNHNV, CDR2 YYDKDF (reference sequence). The CDR3 has 14 residues. V lost 5 bases and J lost 0, with 10 bases in between. CDR3 region: CATSGRGMNTEAFF. CDR3 coding DNA: TGTGCCACCAGCGGACGGGGAATGAACACTGAAGCTTTCTTT.

In its sample, this clonotype was seen once. DNA of the CDR3: TGTGCCTGGAGCGGGGTCGAAGCTTTCTTT. Translating gives CAWSGVEAFF. V gene TRBV7-9 combines with J gene TRBJ1-1; D not certain. The ends were cut back, 11 bases at V and 8 bases at J, with 12 bases in the middle. This CDR3 is built from 10 residues. CDR1 and CDR2 (germline): SEHNR, FQNEAQ (reference sequence).

This clonotype was found once. One end of the junction fails to match germline, which may point to a read error. The rearrangement links TRBV9 to TRBJ1-2; D possibly corresponds to TRBD1 (6 bases). Germline V lookup: CDR1 SGDLS, CDR2 YYNGEE. There are 15 residues in the CDR3. For the CDR3, the DNA is TGCGCCAGCAGTGGGGGCAGCTACAGAGACTATGGCTACACCTTC. Encoded protein: CASSGGSYRDYGYTF.

This clonotype showed up just once. The chain carries TRBV29-1 and TRBJ2-5; 8 bases line up with TRBD1. J was trimmed by 1 base and V by 3 bases; bases with no gene match: 19. Germline CDR1 reads SQVTM; CDR2 reads ANQGSEA. The CDR3 consists of 19 residues. CDR3 protein: CSVDFLLPLQGVLQETQYF. CDR3 sequence (DNA): TGCAGCGTTGACTTCCTATTGCCCCTACAGGGGGTCCTCCAAGAGACCCAGTACTTC.

The chain is built from TRBV6-2 or TRBV6-3 and TRBJ2-7, with D unclear. The CDR3 sequence is 13 residues long. V was cut by 7 bases and J by 7 bases, with 17 bases left in between. The germline gives CDR1 MNHEY, CDR2 SVGEGT. The CDR3 nucleotides are TGTGCCAGCACCAACGGGTCGCCGCAGGAGCAGTACTTC. The encoded protein is CASTNGSPQEQYF.

The V call is TRBV2, the J call TRBJ1-5; a weak D match, TRBD1 (6 bases). Trimming shortened V by 4 bases and J by 2 bases, and 9 bases separated the two germline ends. The CDR3 length is 14 residues. Germline V gene sequence: CDR1 SNHLY, CDR2 FYNNEI. The CDR3 nucleotides read TGTGCCAGCAGTGTCAGGGGCGGCAATCAGCCCCAGCATTTT. Translation: CASSVRGGNQPQHF.

This clonotype appeared many times. J is TRBJ1-6 and V is TRBV2; no clear D. The ends were cut back, 8 bases at V and 8 bases at J, with 10 bases in the middle. Germline V lookup: CDR1 SNHLY, CDR2 FYNNEI. The CDR3 has 12 residues. Here the CDR3 DNA reads TGTGCCAGCCACCCGGTGGATTCACCCCTCCACTTT. Protein: CASHPVDSPLHF.

This clonotype was recorded many times. V gene TRBV7-9 combines with J gene TRBJ2-2; either TRBD1 or TRBD2 may fit D (6 bases each). The germline gives CDR1 SEHNR, CDR2 FQNEAQ (reference sequence). The germline V and J ends were trimmed by 3 bases and 4 bases, with 9 bases remaining between them. The CDR3 extends over 14 amino acids. In nucleotides, the CDR3 is TGTGCCAGCAGCTTGGGGGGCGCCACCGGGGAGCTGTTTTTT. Translating it yields CASSLGGATGELFF.

In this sample, this clonotype turned up a few times. The V gene is TRBV7-8, the J gene TRBJ2-7; 13 nucleotides line up with TRBD2. Germline trimming cut 5 bases from V and 3 bases from J; bases unmatched to any gene: 10. Germline loops: CDR1 SGHVS, CDR2 FQNEAQ. This CDR3 region has 17 residues. CDR3 sequence: CASSQGLAGVGHYEQYF. The CDR3 nucleotides read TGTGCCAGCAGCCAAGGACTAGCGGGGGTCGGGCACTACGAGCAGTACTTC.

Points on this clonotype: At one end the junction does not follow the germline gene, possibly because of a read error. The chain joins TRBV10-3 to TRBJ1-1, with TRBD1 as a possible D gene (5 bases). Germline V lookup: CDR1 ENHRY, CDR2 SYGVKD. This CDR3 is built from 14 residues. Here the CDR3 DNA reads TGTGCCAGCAGTACCCAGGGTTTGAACACTGAAGCTTTCTTT. It translates to CASSTQGLNTEAFF.

The J gene is TRBJ2-5, the V gene TRBV9; D uncertain. The end of the DNA aligns better with TRBJ2-7, so the J call may be wrong. The germline V gene has CDR1 SGDLS and CDR2 YYNGEE. CDR3 length: 15 residues. The CDR3 reads CASSAEGRGAYEQYF. CDR3 DNA sequence: TGTGCCAGCAGCGCAGAAGGCAGAGGCGCCTACGAGCAGTACTTC.

This clonotype was observed a handful of times. The chain uses TRBV28 and TRBJ2-7, with 7 positions matching TRBD2. The CDR3 is 14 residues long. V trimming: 6 bases; J trimming: 5 bases; junction bases outside the gene matches: 10. Germline V lookup: CDR1 MDHEN, CDR2 SYDVKM. CDR3 sequence reads: CASRGGLGSHEQYF. In DNA form, the CDR3 reads TGTGCCAGCAGGGGAGGACTAGGGTCCCACGAGCAGTACTTC. Together with reference TRBV28 and TRBJ2-7, the CDR3 gives the full variable domain: DVKVTQSSRYLVKRTGEKVFLECVQDMDHENMFWYRQDPGLGLRLIYFSYDVKMKEKGDIPEGYSVSREKKERFSLILESASTNQTSMYLCASRGGLGSHEQYFGPGTRLTVT.

The CDR3 reads CASSLGEDEKLFF. The DNA for the CDR3 is TGTGCCAGCAGCTTAGGAGAGGATGAAAAACTGTTTTTT. V gene TRBV7-2 combines with J gene TRBJ1-4, with D unclear. Germline-derived CDR1 and CDR2 are SGHTA and FQGNSA. The CDR3 consists of 13 residues. The V gene lost 1 base and the J gene lost 6 bases, with 6 bases spanning the gap.

The genes are TRBV12-3 or TRBV12-4 and TRBJ1-1; TRBD1 aligns across 10 bases. This CDR3 region has 15 residues. With V trimmed by 6 bases and J by 0 bases, 4 bases remained unmatched. The DNA for the CDR3 is TGTGCCAGCAGGAGGACAGGGGGGATGAACACTGAAGCTTTCTTT. This sequence encodes CASRRTGGMNTEAFF.

Notes on this clonotype: This may stem from a read error, because a much larger clone lies one nucleotide away. V is TRBV7-9 and J is TRBJ1-3; D is unclear. In germline, CDR1 is SEHNR, CDR2 FQNEAQ (reference sequence). The CDR3 has 12 residues. The CDR3 DNA reads TGTGCCAGCAGCTTTATTGGAAACACCATATGTTTT. This sequence encodes CASSFIGNTICF. Filled out from reference TRBV7-9 and TRBJ1-3, the complete variable domain reads DTGVSQNPRHKITKRGQNVTFRCDPISEHNRLYWYRQTLGQGPEFLTYFQNEAQLEKSRLLSDRFSAERPKGSFSTLEIQRTEQGDSAMYLCASSFIGNTICFGEGSWLTVV.

This clonotype was picked up many times. DNA of the CDR3: TGTGCCAGTAGTATCGCAGGGCCGGGCAATCAGCCCCAGCATTTT. Translation: CASSIAGPGNQPQHF. The rearrangement links TRBV19 to TRBJ1-5; D perhaps matches TRBD1 (5 bases). The CDR3 runs to 15 residues. Germline CDR1 is LNHDA and CDR2 is SQIVND (reference sequence). Trimming shortened V by 3 bases and J by 2 bases, and 11 bases separated the two germline ends.

The V gene is TRBV7-6, the J gene TRBJ2-5; TRBD2 matches 9 bases. CDR3 size: 16 residues. V lost 5 bases and J lost 4; bases outside the gene matches: 11. Germline CDR1 and CDR2: SGHVS and FNYEAQ. The CDR3 is CASSRGSAGGGETQYF. Here the CDR3 DNA reads TGTGCCAGCAGCCGCGGCTCTGCGGGAGGGGGAGAGACCCAGTACTTC. The complete variable domain, with remaining parts taken from reference TRBV7-6 and TRBJ2-5, reads GAGVSQSPRYKVTKRGQDVALRCDPISGHVSLYWYRQALGQGPEFLTYFNYEAQQDKSGLPNDRFSAERPEGSISTLTIQRTEQRDSAMYRCASSRGSAGGGETQYFGPGTRLLVL.

Turning to this clonotype: Possible read error: a much larger clone is one base away. V usage is TRBV5-1 and J usage is TRBJ1-1; no definite D call. The ends were cut back, 0 bases at V and 7 bases at J, with 10 bases in the middle. The CDR3 runs to 13 residues. From germline, CDR1 is SGHRS and CDR2 YFSETQ. The CDR3 loop is CASSLVTSIEAFF. The CDR3 DNA sequence: TGCGCCAGCAGCTTGGTGACAAGCATTGAAGCTTTCTTT.

CDR3 DNA: TGTGCCAGCAGCCAAAGGGACAGTCGCGTCCTGACTTTC. Its protein is CASSQRDSRVLTF. The V call is TRBV14, the J call TRBJ2-6; 7 positions match TRBD1. The germline CDR1 and CDR2 sequences are SGHDN and FVKESK. The V and J ends lost 2 bases and 12 bases, in that order; junction bases with no gene match: 4. The CDR3 length is 13 residues.